Listed here is a single T cell receptor (beta chain). Data came from immunoSEQ multiplex PCR; TCRdb stores just in-frame clones and leaves some out. This table has around 160,000 clones, approximately 88% appearing once. The germline CDR1 and CDR2 sequences are LNHDA and SQIVND (reference sequence). The CDR3 runs 13 residues. V was pared by 6 bases and J by 6 bases, with 14 bases between. The sample comes from a study of blood T cell repertoires in COVID-19. This chain links TRBV19 with TRBJ1-2; D is ambiguous. This clonotype originated in a man in his 60s with acute or convalescent COVID-19. The specimen was peripheral blood. This CDR3 reads CASRKWTDDGYTF. The CDR3 nucleotides are TGTGCCAGTAGAAAGTGGACTGACGATGGCTACACCTTC.